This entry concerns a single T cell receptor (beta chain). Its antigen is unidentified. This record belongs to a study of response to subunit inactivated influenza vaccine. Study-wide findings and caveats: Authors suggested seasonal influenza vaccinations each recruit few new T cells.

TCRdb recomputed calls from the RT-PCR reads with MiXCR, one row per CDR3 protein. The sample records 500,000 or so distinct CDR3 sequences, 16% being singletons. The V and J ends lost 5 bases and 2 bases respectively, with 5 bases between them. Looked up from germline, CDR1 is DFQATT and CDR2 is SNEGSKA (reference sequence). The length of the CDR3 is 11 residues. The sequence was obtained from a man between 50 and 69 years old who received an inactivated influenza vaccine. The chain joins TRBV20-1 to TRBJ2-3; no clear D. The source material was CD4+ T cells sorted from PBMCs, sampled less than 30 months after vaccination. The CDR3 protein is CSASTTDTQYF. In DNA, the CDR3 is TGCAGTGCTTCCACCACAGATACGCAGTATTTT.